A single T cell receptor (beta chain) is shown here with its context. This entry belongs to a study of blood T cells in healthy people across ages. It was with a sample-barcoded 5' primer and a J-beta primer mix that a second PCR of about 6 to 12 cycles was run. TCRdb re-called the 5' RACE reads through MiXCR, storing one row per CDR3 protein. Of approximately 830,000 distinct CDR3 sequences in the sample, around 62% are singletons; the top ten hold 25% to 30%. This CDR3 has 15 amino acids. Per germline, CDR1 SQVTM and CDR2 ANQGSEA. V lost 0 bases and J 2 bases, leaving 13 bases between the germline ends.

Material: blood. The origin of this receptor is a man under 40 in good health. The rearrangement uses TRBV29-1 and TRBJ2-5; D might be TRBD1 (6 bases). The CDR3 reads CSVEDLGGPQETQYF. In nucleotides, the CDR3 is TGCAGCGTTGAAGACCTAGGGGGACCTCAAGAGACCCAGTACTTC.